Included here is one TCR beta chain sequence, with context. A few counts support this clone. What antigen it recognizes has not been identified. Per-nucleotide qualities are absent, and no much larger clonotype sits a single base away. This sample was taken from a study of cytomegalovirus exposure and HLA in healthy donors (dated 2017 in TCRdb). Context from the whole study: An earlier analysis of several hundred of the donors reported 250 to 350 Gb of sequence data and 95 million to 140 million unique TCR beta sequences obtained from about 170 million T cells. Around 330 gigabases of sequencing data and around 80 million unique TCR sequences made up an early release that covered under 750 HLA-typed donors. Among the roughly 400 genotyped donors, around 81% belonged to the genetic ancestry cluster associated with self-reported Caucasian donors. The aim of the study was to test whether cataloging public T cell receptors could identify signatures of past pathogen exposure. The study profiled the T cell repertoires of some 610 subjects by immunosequencing and related them to cytomegalovirus serostatus. In addition to the first cohort of 666 subjects, a separate validation cohort of 120 different subjects was used. High-throughput TCR immunosequencing, statistical association of individual TCRs with disease status, and machine learning were combined to predict cytomegalovirus infection status. A later analysis re-analyzed previously published TCR beta repertoires from roughly 690 donors and added high-resolution HLA genotyping to study TCR occurrence patterns. The later analysis used no new phenotypic data to find candidate immune exposures, relying instead on TCR beta sequences and their occurrence across donors. In an earlier analysis of a few hundred of the donors, high-throughput TCR beta sequencing was used to judge whether each TCR beta V gene segment behaved as functional or pseudogenic. Donor age, sex, ethnicity and CMV serostatus were compiled alongside the repertoire data. A later genetic analysis took genome-wide SNP genotypes for 398 of the 666 donors and used that subset as a discovery cohort. All discovery cohort repertoires had been generated using a single sequencing platform. HLA typing included class I and class II loci at four-digit resolution. Typing coverage differed by locus: A, B, C, DRB1 and DQB1 were typed in roughly 629-630 donors, DQA1 in about 500, DPA1 in some 600, and DPB1 in about 450. Four or five DR-DQ haplotypes were handled as single units for association and clustering, since linkage in the cohort was strong. Across 300 to 400 genotyped donors of the cohort, an average of 235,054 unique TCR beta nucleotide sequences per donor were sequenced, and roughly 17% of those sequences were non-productive. The research as a whole found: According to a later analysis, TCR association rates differed among HLA loci, with DRB1 alleles showing the most associated TCRs and HLA-C alleles showing the fewest. This cohort had only TCR beta chains sequenced, and the lack of alpha or paired-chain data limited which features could be detected. In a later analysis, several top co-occurrence clusters were reported to appear linked to parvovirus B19, influenza, CMV and Epstein-Barr virus. A later analysis found that most CMV-associated TCR beta chains appeared HLA-restricted, with HLA associations seemingly driven largely by CMV exposure. A later analysis found that HLA-associated TCR beta chains were more clonally expanded and had lower generation probabilities than equally common non-associated chains. At a false discovery rate of 0.05, a later analysis linked around 17,000 TCR beta sequences to specific HLA alleles. Because counts were too low, about 17 rarely observed V segments, including chromosome 9 orphons, were excluded from the earlier analysis of fewer than 650 of the donors. The authors suggested that the approach could potentially be extended to other disease states and immunological phenotypes. The 87-base-pair reads could not distinguish some IMGT-functional V segments, including TRBV6-2 and TRBV6-3, so those segments were excluded. The study gave a list of over 150 TCR beta chains associated with cytomegalovirus. Roughly uniform sequencing depth across donors was assumed in presence/absence analyses, although this assumption may not hold. A further reported finding was that TCR beta sequences accurately predicted the HLA-A and HLA-B alleles for most subjects in the first cohort. A later genetic analysis associated a missense DCLRE1C variant with V-gene and J-gene trimming of TCR beta chains, and an independent cohort replicated the association. In both the original and validation cohorts, the classifier was reported to diagnose cytomegalovirus status with high specificity and sensitivity. While some public TCRs were present in many individuals, most TCR sequences turned up only very rarely across donors. Assigning TCR associations to individual alleles was difficult when HLA alleles, especially DR and DQ, strongly co-occurred. Because HLA typing was unavailable for some donors at each locus, only the typed subset was used in association tests. In a later genetic analysis, fewer N-insertions in productive TCRs were reported among donors in an Asian-associated ancestry cluster than the 666-donor mean. In vitro tests confirmed that a few of the cytomegalovirus-associated TCR beta chains recognize cytomegalovirus antigens. In an earlier analysis of roughly 560 of the donors, most TCR beta V segments were observed in productive rearrangements about 90% or about 30% of the time, broadly matching IMGT annotations. CMV serostatus was the only immune exposure information available for the cohort. Linkage disequilibrium might explain the correlated functional status among segregating V segments, but an unknown experimental factor could not be excluded. A group of highly shared sequence variants was considered likely to be a technical artifact of the sequencing pipeline.

The cohort comprised fewer than 750 healthy bone marrow donors. At the time of sampling, every cohort member was nominally healthy, though immune exposures that went unrecorded were likely present. The donor was CMV seropositive and belonged to the group of 270 or so seropositive cohort members. A peripheral blood sample was provided by each donor, and peripheral blood mononuclear cells were used for TCR beta sequencing. The Qiagen DNeasy Blood Extraction Kit was used to extract genomic DNA from the blood cell samples. Receptors were amplified or captured by the immunoSEQ multiplex PCR assay. The multiplex PCR relied on a mix of 60 forward primers for TCR Vbeta segments and 13 reverse primers for TCR Jbeta segments. A multiplex PCR assay on genomic DNA amplified the CDR3 region of rearranged TCR beta genes. Amplified TCR beta libraries were sequenced as 87-base-pair reads on the Illumina HiSeq System. As for how the authors treated the data: A later analysis tallied roughly 80 million unique TCR beta chains across the 610 or so repertoires, and approximately 12 million of those chains were shared by two or more donors. A nearest-neighbor algorithm error-corrected the raw reads and collapsed the reads into unique sequences, merging closely related sequences to remove PCR and sequencing errors. V, D and J gene segments were assigned by aligning CDR3 sequences to IMGT reference sequences. For a sequence to be retained, at least a six-nucleotide match to both a V gene segment and a J gene segment was required. A rearrangement was called productive if the CDR3 had no stop codons and remained in frame with V and J, and every other rearrangement was called non-productive. Following IMGT convention, CDR3 was defined as the stretch from the second conserved V-encoded cysteine to the conserved J-encoded phenylalanine. The earlier analysis of roughly 590 of the donors excluded any sequence lacking an unambiguous match to a single V gene segment. In an earlier analysis of some 590 of the donors, a V segment was called functional when productive rearrangements were above 56.7%, and segregating when the standard deviation between donors exceeded 5%. A statistical classification framework was built to diagnose cytomegalovirus status from the catalog of TCR beta chain sequences. In a later analysis, TCR nucleotide sequences were compared against IMGT/GENE-DB human TR gene sequences so that V and J genes could be assigned. The TCRdist pipeline was used in a later analysis to assign CDR3 sequences and most-parsimonious VDJ recombination scenarios. In a later analysis, each TCR beta chain was defined by its CDR3 amino acid sequence together with its V-gene family, and reads without a unique V-gene family were excluded. To address suspected cross-contamination and a sequencing artifact, a later analysis removed roughly 580 highly shared, low-generation-probability nucleotide sequences. A later analysis calculated a clonal expansion index for each public chain from normalized within-repertoire ranks of inferred template counts. In a later analysis, generation probabilities were computed using a VDJ recombination model fitted to out-of-frame rearrangements, and the results were checked against IGoR. In a later analysis, hypergeometric tests were used to score TCR-TCR, TCR-HLA and TCR-CMV co-occurrence, with a repertoire-size bias correction applied to TCR pairs. False discovery rates were estimated in a later analysis by permuting HLA or CMV assignments 20 times. A later analysis grouped co-occurring TCRs with DBSCAN, adding TCRdist sequence similarity when clustering within HLA-allele-positive subsets. Co-occurrence clustering excluded repertoires with fewer than 30,000 or more than 120,000 public chains, plus five with anomalous nucleotide sharing. TCRdb obtained this table from immuneACCESS and retained in-frame rearrangements with V and J assigned. These tables miss some clones; where compared with another copy, unresolved V genes account for less than half of the shortfall, and the remainder is unexplained. The DNA gave D and trimming, while V, J and clone size come from that table. This sample comprises 99,000 or so clones, roughly 13% of them detected only once. Jointly, the top ten make up more than 15% of the sample.

CDR1 is given as MDHEN and CDR2 as SYDVKM, both from the germline V gene. V drops 6 bases and J drops 5 bases, leaving 8 bases in between. The CDR3 runs 12 amino acids, cysteine and phenylalanine included. CDR3 DNA is the only sequence kept; it has 36 bases, read in frame from the first base. The rearranged chain carries TRBV28 and TRBJ1-3; no D gene call is confident. Source material: PBMCs. This sequence was found in a man aged 35 to 55 in good health and CMV-seropositive. The base sequence is TGTGCCAGCAGGTCGGGGAGAAACACCATATATTTT. The resulting protein is CASRSGRNTIYF.